What follows is one T cell receptor (beta chain) and its context. Its antigen is not identified. This entry belongs to a study of blood T cells in healthy people across ages. About the study: About one barcoded beta molecule per two T cells was the capture yield of template switching.

It was with a sample-barcoded 5' primer and a J-beta primer mix that a second PCR of roughly 7 to 12 cycles was run. TCRdb reprocessed the 5' RACE reads with MiXCR, giving one entry per CDR3 protein. The sample includes approximately 1.5 million distinct CDR3 sequences, almost 35% seen only once; the top ten take over 9%. Peripheral blood was drawn, approximately 9.5 milliliters per donor. Germline lookup yields CDR1 SEHNR and CDR2 FQNEAQ (reference sequence). V lost 3 bases and J lost 5, with 12 bases in between. This CDR3 is 14 amino acids long. Regarding the study as a whole: Higher diversity, along with more naive CD4+ cells, distinguished long-lived donors from aged donors.

The gene calls are TRBV7-9 and TRBJ2-3; a weak D match, TRBD2 (5 bases). The clonotype originates from a woman in her thirties in good health. Sequenced material: blood. CDR3: CASSLSGWEDTQYF. The CDR3 region has the DNA TGTGCCAGCAGCTTGTCGGGGTGGGAAGATACGCAGTATTTT.